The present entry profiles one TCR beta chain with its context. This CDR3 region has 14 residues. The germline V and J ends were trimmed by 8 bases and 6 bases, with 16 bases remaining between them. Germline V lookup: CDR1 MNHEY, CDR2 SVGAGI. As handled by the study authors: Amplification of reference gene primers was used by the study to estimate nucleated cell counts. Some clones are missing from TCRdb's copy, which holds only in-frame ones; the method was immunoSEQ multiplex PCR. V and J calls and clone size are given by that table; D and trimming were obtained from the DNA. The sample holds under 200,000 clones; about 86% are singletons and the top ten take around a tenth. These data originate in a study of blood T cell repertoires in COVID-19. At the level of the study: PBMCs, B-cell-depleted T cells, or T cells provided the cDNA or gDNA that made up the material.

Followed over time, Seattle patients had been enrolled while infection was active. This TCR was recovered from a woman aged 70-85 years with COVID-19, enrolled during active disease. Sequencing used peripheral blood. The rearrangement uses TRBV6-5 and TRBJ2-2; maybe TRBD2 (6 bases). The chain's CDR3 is CASAGTFVSGELFF. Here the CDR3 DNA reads TGTGCCAGCGCCGGGACTTTTGTTTCCGGGGAGCTGTTTTTT.